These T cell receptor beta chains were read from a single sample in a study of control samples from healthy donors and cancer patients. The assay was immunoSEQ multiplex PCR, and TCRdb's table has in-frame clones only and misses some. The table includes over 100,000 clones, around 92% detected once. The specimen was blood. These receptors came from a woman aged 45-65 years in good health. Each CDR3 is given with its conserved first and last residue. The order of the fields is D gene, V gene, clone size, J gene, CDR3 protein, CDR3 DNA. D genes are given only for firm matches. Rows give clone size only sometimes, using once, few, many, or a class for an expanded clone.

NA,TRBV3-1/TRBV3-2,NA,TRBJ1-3,CASSGTGSGNTIYF,TGTGCCAGCAGCGGGACCGGCTCTGGAAACACCATATATTTT
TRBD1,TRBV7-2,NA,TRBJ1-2,CASSLGGSGGGYTF,TGTGCCAGCAGCTTAGGAGGGTCAGGGGGAGGCTACACCTTC
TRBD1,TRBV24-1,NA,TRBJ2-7,CATSDLTETGEQEQYF,TGTGCCACCAGTGATTTGACGGAGACAGGGGAACAAGAGCAGTACTTC
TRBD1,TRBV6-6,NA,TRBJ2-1,CASRTGQGKGNEQFF,TGTGCCAGCAGGACCGGACAGGGGAAGGGGAATGAGCAGTTCTTC
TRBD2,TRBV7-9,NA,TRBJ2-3,CASSSGLGLELDTQYF,TGTGCCAGCAGCTCCGGGTTGGGACTAGAATTAGATACGCAGTATTTT
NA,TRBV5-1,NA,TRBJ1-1,CASSLVQAPGTEAFF,TGCGCCAGCAGCTTGGTACAAGCCCCGGGAACTGAAGCTTTCTTT
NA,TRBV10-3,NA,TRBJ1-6,CAISEPGLEALHF,TGTGCCATCAGTGAGCCGGGTTTAGAGGCCCTCCACTTT
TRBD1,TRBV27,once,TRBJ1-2,CASSSPGQGDYGYTF,TGTGCCAGCAGTTCCCCGGGACAGGGGGACTATGGCTACACCTTC
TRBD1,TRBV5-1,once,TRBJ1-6,CASSLGDRGNSPLHF,TGCGCCAGCAGCTTAGGGGACAGGGGTAATTCACCCCTCCACTTT
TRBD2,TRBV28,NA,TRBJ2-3,CASSPPPGLDTDTQYF,TGTGCCAGCAGTCCCCCACCGGGACTAGATACAGATACGCAGTATTTT
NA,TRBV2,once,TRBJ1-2,CASSPRSPYTTRYTF,TGTGCCAGCAGCCCTCGGAGTCCCTACACCACAAGGTACACCTTC
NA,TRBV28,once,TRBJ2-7,CASTRLLSSYEQYF,TGTGCCAGCACCCGATTGTTAAGCTCCTACGAGCAGTACTTC
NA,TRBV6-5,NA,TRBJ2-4,CASRGQNIQYF,TGTGCCAGCAGGGGACAAAACATTCAGTACTTC
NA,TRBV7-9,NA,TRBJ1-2,CASSFPGQGDYGYTF,TGTGCCAGCAGCTTCCCCGGACAAGGGGACTATGGCTACACCTTC
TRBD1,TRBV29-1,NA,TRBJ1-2,CSVTGTGANYGYTF,TGCAGCGTTACTGGGACAGGGGCTAACTATGGCTACACCTTC
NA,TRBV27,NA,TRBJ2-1,CASSFGASSYNEQFF,TGTGCCAGCAGTTTTGGGGCCAGCTCCTACAATGAGCAGTTCTTC
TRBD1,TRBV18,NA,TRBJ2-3,CASSIDRGWTDTQYF,TGTGCCAGCTCAATCGACAGGGGATGGACAGATACGCAGTATTTT
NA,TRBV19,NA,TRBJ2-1,CASSIHRPGNEQFF,TGTGCCAGTAGTATCCACCGTCCCGGAAATGAGCAGTTCTTC
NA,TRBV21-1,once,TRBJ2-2,CASSKVGTGELFF,TGTGCCAGCAGCAAAGTGGGCACCGGGGAGCTGTTTTTT
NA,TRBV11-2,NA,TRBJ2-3,CASSLNGRVADTQYF,TGTGCCAGCAGCTTAAACGGCAGAGTCGCAGATACGCAGTATTTT
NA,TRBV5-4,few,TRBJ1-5,CASSLDNQPQHF,TGTGCCAGCAGCTTGGATAATCAGCCCCAGCATTTT
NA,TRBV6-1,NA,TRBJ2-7,CASSEAAQGQKYF,TGTGCCAGCAGTGAAGCGGCACAGGGCCAGAAGTACTTC
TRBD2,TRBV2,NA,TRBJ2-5,CASSERLAGGYQETQYF,TGTGCCAGCAGTGAAAGACTAGCGGGAGGGTACCAAGAGACCCAGTACTTC
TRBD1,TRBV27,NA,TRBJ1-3,CASSFDRDPGNTIYF,TGTGCCAGCAGTTTCGACAGGGATCCTGGAAACACCATATATTTT
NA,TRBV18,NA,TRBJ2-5,CASSPFRETQYF,TGTGCCAGCTCACCATTTAGAGAGACCCAGTACTTC
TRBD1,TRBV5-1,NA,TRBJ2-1,CASSPRTGFENEQFF,TGCGCCAGCAGCCCGAGGACAGGGTTTGAAAATGAGCAGTTCTTC
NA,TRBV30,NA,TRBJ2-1,CAWSLLHNEQFF,TGTGCCTGGAGTTTACTCCACAATGAGCAGTTCTTC
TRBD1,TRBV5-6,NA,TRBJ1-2,CASSPTGNYGYTF,TGTGCCAGCAGTCCGACAGGGAACTATGGCTACACCTTC
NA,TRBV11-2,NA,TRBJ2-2,CASSFSTWMFF,TGTGCCAGCAGCTTTTCAACGTGGATGTTTTTT
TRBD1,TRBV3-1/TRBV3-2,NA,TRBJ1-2,CASSDGTVNGYTF,TGTGCCAGCAGCGACGGGACAGTTAATGGCTACACCTTC
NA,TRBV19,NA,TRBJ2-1,CASSIGPFSYNEQFF,TGTGCCAGTAGTATCGGGCCATTCTCCTACAATGAGCAGTTCTTC
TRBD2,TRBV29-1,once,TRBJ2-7,CSVSGLATGEQYF,TGCAGCGTTTCAGGACTAGCTACGGGCGAGCAGTACTTC
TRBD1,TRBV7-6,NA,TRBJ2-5,CASSLTGAQETQYF,TGTGCCAGCAGCTTGACAGGGGCACAAGAGACCCAGTACTTC
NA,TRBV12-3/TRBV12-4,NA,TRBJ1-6,CASSLSLNSPLHF,TGTGCCAGCAGTCTTTCACTTAATTCACCCCTCCACTTT
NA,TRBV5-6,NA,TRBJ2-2,CASSYGSSEGVGELFF,TGTGCCAGCAGCTATGGGAGTAGCGAAGGGGTCGGGGAGCTGTTTTTT
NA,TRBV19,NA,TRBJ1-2,CASSWTQGFGYGYTF,TGTGCCAGTAGCTGGACTCAGGGGTTTGGCTATGGCTACACCTTC
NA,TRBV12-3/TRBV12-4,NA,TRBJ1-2,CASTQGHYGYTF,TGTGCCAGCACCCAGGGACACTATGGCTACACCTTC
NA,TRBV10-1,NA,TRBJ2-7,CASSETESYEQYF,TGCGCCAGCAGTGAGACAGAGTCCTACGAGCAGTACTTC
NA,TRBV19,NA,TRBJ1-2,CASSIGGQGTSYGYTF,TGTGCCAGTAGTATAGGGGGCCAGGGGACCTCCTATGGCTACACCTTC
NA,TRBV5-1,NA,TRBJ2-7,CASSSTGRVSYEQYF,TGCGCCAGCAGCTCAACGGGACGGGTCTCCTACGAGCAGTACTTC
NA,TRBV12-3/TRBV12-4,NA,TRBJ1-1,CASSPSRTTEAFF,TGTGCCAGCAGCCCATCCCGGACAACAGAAGCTTTCTTT